This TCR beta chain appears in the sequencing data of a study of control samples from healthy donors and cancer patients. The germline V gene encodes CDR1 MNHEY and CDR2 SMNVEV (reference sequence). The J segment lost 6 bases and the V segment lost 4 bases, leaving 9 bases of the junction unmatched. The CDR3 length is 15 residues. Clones were read by immunoSEQ multiplex PCR, and TCRdb kept only the in-frame ones, dropping some. The sample contains more than 60,000 clones, roughly nine tenths of which appear only once. The J gene is TRBJ2-1, the V gene TRBV27; 7 nucleotides line up with TRBD1. The sequence derives from a woman aged 50 to 60 with colorectal cancer. Sequenced material: PBMCs. CDR3 nucleotides: TGTGCCAGCAGTTCCCGGACAGGAGAAAGCAATGAGCAGTTCTTC. It yields the protein CASSSRTGESNEQFF.